These T cell receptor beta chains were read from a single sample in a study of T cells in Graves' hyperthyroidism and ophthalmopathy. TCRdb passed the multiplex PCR reads through MiXCR, listing each CDR3 protein once. Among approximately 430,000 distinct CDR3 sequences listed, approximately 14% were seen once. Sequences were obtained from blood. Source of these receptors: a woman younger than 30 with Graves' hyperthyroidism. Both conserved end residues are part of each CDR3. A D gene is named only where the DNA matches it firmly. Clone size appears in some rows only: once, few, many, or a class for an expanded clone.

cdr3_aa,cdr3_nt,v_call,d_call,j_call,clone_size
CASSPEWVHSNQPQHF,TGTGCCAGCAGCCCTGAGTGGGTGCATAGCAATCAGCCCCAGCATTTT,TRBV6-2/TRBV6-3,-,TRBJ1-5,many
CASSQDGQLTEAFF,TGCGCCAGCAGCCAAGATGGACAGCTTACTGAAGCTTTCTTT,TRBV4-3,-,TRBJ1-1,-
CASSNSQGSNQPQHF,TGTGCCAGCAGCAACTCGCAGGGAAGCAATCAGCCCCAGCATTTT,TRBV11-2,-,TRBJ1-5,-
CASSRDWTEAYEQYF,TGTGCCAGCAGTCGGGACTGGACCGAAGCCTACGAGCAGTACTTC,TRBV3-1,-,TRBJ2-7,many
CAWSCHRDRENQPQHF,TGTGCCTGGAGCTGTCACCGGGACAGAGAAAATCAGCCCCAGCATTTT,TRBV30,TRBD1,TRBJ1-5,few
CAISVTGGTEAFF,TGTGCCATCAGTGTGACAGGGGGGACTGAAGCTTTCTTT,TRBV10-3,TRBD1,TRBJ1-1,few
CASSGGLRDRGMSNQPQHF,TGTGCCAGCAGCGGGGGTTTGAGGGACAGGGGAATGAGCAATCAGCCCCAGCATTTT,TRBV2,TRBD1,TRBJ1-5,many
CASRGPGLGGELFF,TGTGCCAGCAGAGGCCCTGGTTTGGGCGGGGAGCTGTTTTTT,TRBV7-9,-,TRBJ2-2,many
CSARSSGRTHQPQHF,TGCAGTGCTAGATCGTCCGGACGGACTCATCAGCCCCAGCATTTT,TRBV20-1,-,TRBJ1-5,-
CASRQGSEQFF,TGTGCCAGCAGGCAGGGTAGTGAGCAGTTCTTC,TRBV2,-,TRBJ2-1,many
CASSLRSPRFSLHF,TGTGCCAGCAGCTTAAGGTCCCCCCGGTTCTCTCTGCATTTT,TRBV7-2,-,TRBJ1-5,few
CATSRDLGQGGKNIQYF,TGTGCCACCAGCAGAGATCTGGGGCAGGGCGGCAAAAACATTCAGTACTTC,TRBV15,-,TRBJ2-4,few
CASSYGHDEKLFF,TGTGCCAGCAGTTACGGTCACGACGAAAAACTGTTTTTT,TRBV6-5,-,TRBJ1-4,few
CASSLGQGAWTDTQYF,TGTGCCAGCAGCTTAGGGCAGGGTGCGTGGACAGATACGCAGTATTTT,TRBV7-9,-,TRBJ2-3,-
CASSQGGMINSNQPQHF,TGTGCCAGCTCACAGGGGGGGATGATTAATAGCAATCAGCCCCAGCATTTT,TRBV18,-,TRBJ1-5,many
CAASGKGENTEAFF,TGTGCCGCCAGTGGAAAGGGGGAGAACACTGAAGCTTTCTTT,TRBV24-1,-,TRBJ1-1,-
CASSRGGKTYNEQFF,TGTGCCAGCAGTCGAGGGGGCAAGACCTACAATGAGCAGTTCTTC,TRBV6-1,TRBD1,TRBJ2-1,few
CASSFGGKQETQYF,TGTGCCAGCAGTTTTGGGGGGAAACAAGAGACCCAGTACTTC,TRBV28,-,TRBJ2-5,many
CASSPRDRTLYEQYF,TGTGCCAGCTCACCCCGGGACAGGACACTCTACGAGCAGTACTTC,TRBV18,TRBD1,TRBJ2-7,few
CASSTAYGAGGYGYTF,TGTGCCAGCAGCACCGCTTACGGTGCAGGGGGCTATGGCTACACCTTC,TRBV9,TRBD1,TRBJ1-2,few
CASSQDWNSGSFLTDTQYF,TGTGCCAGCAGCCAAGATTGGAATAGCGGGAGCTTCTTGACGGATACGCAGTATTTT,TRBV3-1,TRBD2,TRBJ2-3,-
CASRSRTGLNTEAFF,TGTGCCAGCAGAAGTCGGACGGGTTTGAACACTGAAGCTTTCTTT,TRBV6-2/TRBV6-3,-,TRBJ1-1,many
CASSLVGRGHEQYF,TGCGCCAGCAGCTTGGTAGGCAGGGGTCACGAGCAGTACTTC,TRBV5-1,-,TRBJ2-7,many
CASSLMRQGGREQYF,TGTGCCAGCAGCTTAATGAGACAGGGAGGGCGCGAGCAGTACTTC,TRBV7-2,-,TRBJ2-7,many
CATSKEQGTSRGAFF,TGTGCCACCAGCAAAGAACAGGGGACCTCTCGGGGAGCTTTCTTT,TRBV15,TRBD1,TRBJ1-1,-
CASSHSSGGSNQPQHF,TGTGCCAGCAGCCATTCGTCGGGGGGCAGCAATCAGCCCCAGCATTTT,TRBV7-9,-,TRBJ1-5,many
CSAPKQETQYF,TGCAGTGCTCCAAAGCAAGAGACCCAGTACTTC,TRBV20-1,-,TRBJ2-5,many